This T cell receptor beta chain was captured in a study of cytomegalovirus exposure and HLA in healthy donors. Across the whole study: Most genotyped donors, around four fifths of 398, had Caucasian-associated genetic ancestry. Findings and limits, study-wide: In a later analysis, at a false discovery rate of 0.05, about 15,000 TCR beta sequences were associated with HLA alleles. Roughly uniform depth of sequencing across donors was assumed in presence/absence analyses. Later work found most CMV-associated TCR beta chains apparently HLA-restricted.

Of note for this clone: As yet, its antigen is unknown.

The CDR3 is 16 amino acids. Germline V gene sequence: CDR1 MDHEN, CDR2 SYDVKM. The V segment lost 5 bases and the J segment 5 bases; nucleotides outside the gene matches: 13. In the PCR, 60 Vbeta and 13 Jbeta primers were used. Clones were read by immunoSEQ multiplex PCR, and TCRdb kept only the in-frame ones, dropping some. The sample lists 200,000 to 250,000 clones, about 84% seen once, with around 1.4% in the top ten. The clonotype was recovered from a human donor in good health. The V call is TRBV28, the J call TRBJ2-7, with 9 positions matching TRBD2. The source material was PBMCs. The CDR3 region is CASSPRGAGGPNEQYF. CDR3 DNA: TGTGCCAGCAGTCCTAGGGGCGCGGGAGGGCCCAACGAGCAGTACTTC.